These 31 T cell receptor beta chains were sequenced from one sample in a study of T-cell reconstitution after alpha-beta-depleted transplantation in children. Preparation of the TCRbeta library was carried out with unique molecular identifiers. TCRdb reanalysed the PCR reads using MiXCR and keeps one entry per CDR3 protein. The sample includes around 960,000 distinct CDR3 sequences, less than 30% seen only once; the top ten take about 28%. Source: PBMCs, mostly from graft donor cells, taken 360 days after TCRalphabeta/CD19-depleted stem cell transplant. These TCRs come from a boy younger than two who had a stem cell transplant for SCID, so the T cells may come from the graft donor.

This clonotype was seen more than once but under ten times. V usage is TRBV2 and J usage is TRBJ2-7; D is undetermined. The CDR3 is 17 amino acids. V lost 3 bases and J lost 2, with 20 bases in between. Germline CDR1 and CDR2: SNHLY and FYNNEI. CDR3: CASSDSITLNAPYEQYF. CDR3 nucleotide sequence: TGTGCCAGCAGTGACTCTATCACGCTAAACGCTCCCTACGAGCAGTACTTC.

The CDR3 nucleotides are TGTGCCAGCAGTGATGGGCAGGGTGGGAAGCAGTACTTC. It is translated as CASSDGQGGKQYF. The genes are TRBV2 and TRBJ2-7; TRBD1 is a possible D gene (5 bases). Trimming pared 3 bases from V and 8 bases from J, leaving 14 bases between. This CDR3 region has 13 residues. Looked up from germline, CDR1 is SNHLY and CDR2 is FYNNEI.

This clonotype was observed a handful of times. The V gene is TRBV13, the J gene TRBJ2-5, with D perhaps TRBD2 (5 bases). Germline CDR1 is PRHDT and CDR2 is FYEKMQ (reference sequence). This CDR3 has 13 residues. Trimming took off 6 bases at V and 5 bases at J, with 13 bases between the two ends. The CDR3 spells CASSSPGLETQYF. The CDR3 DNA reads TGTGCCAGCAGTTCCCCGGGGTTGGAGACCCAGTACTTC.

This clonotype showed up just a few times. The rearrangement links TRBV4-1 to TRBJ2-3; D unresolved. The germline V gene has CDR1 MGHRA and CDR2 YSYEKL. V lost 0 bases and J lost 0, with 10 bases in between. The CDR3 runs 16 residues. In DNA, the CDR3 is TGCGCCAGCAGCCAAGAACACGGTGCTAGCACAGATACGCAGTATTTT. It is translated as CASSQEHGASTDTQYF.

The rearrangement uses TRBV4-2 and TRBJ2-1; TRBD1 matches 11 bases. Germline V gene sequence: CDR1 LGHNA, CDR2 YNFKEQ. V shed 1 base and J 10 bases; nucleotides not matched to a gene: 6. The CDR3 loop spans 15 amino acids. The CDR3 region is CASSQGTGGGGEQFF. The DNA for the CDR3 is TGTGCCAGCAGCCAAGGGACAGGGGGCGGAGGGGAGCAGTTCTTC.

This clonotype was counted a few times. V is TRBV28 and J is TRBJ1-5; no clear D. CDR1 is MDHEN and CDR2 is SYDVKM in the germline V gene. The CDR3 runs 16 residues. Trimming took off 6 bases at V and 0 bases at J, with 15 bases between the two ends. CDR3 in DNA: TGTGCCAGCAGGCCATTGACATTCAATAGCAATCAGCCCCAGCATTTT. Translating gives CASRPLTFNSNQPQHF.

The chain has TRBV7-2 and TRBJ1-1, with 9 bases matching TRBD1. J lost 5 bases, V lost 5 bases, and 6 bases had no gene match. The CDR3 totals 14 residues. Germline CDR1 SGHTA, CDR2 FQGNSA. In DNA form, the CDR3 reads TGTGCCAGCAGCCAACGGACAGGGGAGACTGAAGCTTTCTTT. It codes for CASSQRTGETEAFF.

This rearrangement joins TRBV9 to TRBJ2-2; D unclear. This CDR3 contains 16 residues. Looked up from germline, CDR1 is SGDLS and CDR2 is YYNGEE. The ends were cut back, 1 base at V and 3 bases at J, with 13 bases in the middle. For the CDR3, the DNA is TGTGCCAGCAGCGTACTAGGACGGAAGGACACCGGGGAGCTGTTTTTT. Encoded protein: CASSVLGRKDTGELFF.

This clonotype was detected only once. V and J are TRBV19 and TRBJ2-1; TRBD2 matches at 14 bases. Unmatched junction bases numbered 10, after V lost 5 bases and J lost 7 bases. CDR3 size: 17 residues. From germline, CDR1 is LNHDA and CDR2 SQIVND (reference sequence). The CDR3 loop reads CASSPRLAGGLRNEQFF. In DNA form, the CDR3 reads TGTGCCAGTAGTCCCCGACTAGCGGGGGGGCTAAGGAATGAGCAGTTCTTC.

There are a few counts of this clonotype. J is TRBJ2-1 and V is TRBV20-1; perhaps TRBD2 as D (5 bases). The CDR3 runs to 18 residues. Trimming pared 2 bases from V and 7 bases from J, leaving 27 bases between. Germline CDR1 and CDR2: DFQATT and SNEGSKA (reference sequence). In DNA form, the CDR3 reads TGCAGTGCTAGAACCCACCGGGCTAGCTTGCCCTTAGGGAATGAGCAGTTCTTC. Translating gives CSARTHRASLPLGNEQFF.

This clonotype appeared a few times. This chain joins TRBV7-2 and TRBJ2-1, with D perhaps matching TRBD2 (5 bases). This CDR3 is built from 14 residues. The germline V and J ends were trimmed by 2 bases and 7 bases, with 12 bases remaining between them. The germline V gene encodes CDR1 SGHTA and CDR2 FQGNSA. CDR3 in amino acids: CASSLWLSGNEQFF. The CDR3 nucleotides read TGTGCCAGCAGCTTATGGCTTTCGGGGAATGAGCAGTTCTTC.

This chain uses TRBV20-1 with TRBJ2-7; D gene unclear. Germline assignment: CDR1 DFQATT and CDR2 SNEGSKA (reference sequence). The ends were cut back, 6 bases at V and 7 bases at J, with 25 bases in the middle. There are 15 residues in the CDR3. The CDR3 reads CSASKVASRLEEQYF. Written as DNA, the CDR3 is TGCAGTGCGAGCAAGGTCGCTTCCCGGCTAGAAGAGCAGTACTTC.

This sequence joins TRBV4-1 and TRBJ2-7; TRBD1 might be the D (6 bases). Trimming pared 1 base from V and 2 bases from J, leaving 9 bases between. CDR1 and CDR2 from the germline V gene are MGHRA and YSYEKL. The CDR3 runs to 14 residues. CDR3 in DNA: TGCGCCAGCAGCCAAGCGGCAGGGGCCTACGAGCAGTACTTC. It encodes CASSQAAGAYEQYF.

The chain has TRBV12-3 or TRBV12-4 and TRBJ1-2; 7 nucleotides align to TRBD1. This CDR3 spans 15 amino acids. The trim removed 4 bases at V and 2 bases at J, leaving 7 bases unmatched. The CDR3 coding sequence is TGTGCCAGCAGTTCCGGGACAGCCGAGAACTATGGCTACACCTTC. It codes for CASSSGTAENYGYTF.

This clonotype came up a few times. V and J are TRBV5-1 and TRBJ2-7; the D is unclear. Trimming cost V 0 bases and J 2 bases, with 12 bases left between them. The germline gives CDR1 SGHRS, CDR2 YFSETQ. The length of the CDR3 is 15 residues. The CDR3 DNA sequence: TGCGCCAGCAGCTTGGGTCTTTGGCAGGCCTACGAGCAGTACTTC. This encodes CASSLGLWQAYEQYF.

The table lists this clonotype with a few counts. The chain links TRBV12-3 or TRBV12-4 to TRBJ2-1; a possible D gene is TRBD1 (5 bases). This CDR3 has 14 residues. Trimming left V 3 bases short and J 2 bases short, with 8 bases between. CDR3 region: CASSFGQAYNEQFF. The CDR3 region has the DNA TGTGCCAGCAGTTTTGGACAAGCCTACAATGAGCAGTTCTTC.

The chain couples TRBV20-1 to TRBJ1-2, with D perhaps matching TRBD1 (5 bases). Germline values: CDR1 DFQATT, CDR2 SNEGSKA (reference sequence). Deletions cut 7 bases from V and 6 bases from J, with 15 bases between. The CDR3 runs 12 residues. CDR3 DNA: TGCAGTGGCGTCGAGGGGATGAATGGCTACACCTTC. This translates into CSGVEGMNGYTF.

The chain joins TRBV24-1 to TRBJ2-5; 11 positions agree with TRBD1. CDR1 and CDR2 from the germline V gene are KGHDR and SFDVKD. J gave up 5 bases and V 8 bases, and 3 bases lay outside the gene matches. The CDR3 is 13 amino acids. The CDR3 spells CATNRDRGETQYF. CDR3 DNA sequence: TGTGCCACCAACCGGGACAGGGGGGAGACCCAGTACTTC.

The table lists this clonotype with a few counts. This rearrangement joins TRBV7-8 to TRBJ2-7, with D tentatively TRBD2 (6 bases). V dropped 0 bases and J dropped 3 bases, with 12 bases sitting between them. Germline-derived CDR1 and CDR2 are SGHVS and FQNEAQ. This CDR3 region has 15 residues. The CDR3 loop reads CASSLARTTVYEQYF. The CDR3 nucleotides are TGTGCCAGCAGCTTAGCAAGGACTACCGTCTACGAGCAGTACTTC.

The sample holds a few counts of this clonotype. The V and J genes are TRBV12-3 or TRBV12-4 and TRBJ2-5, with D perhaps TRBD2 (6 bases). The CDR3 loop spans 14 amino acids. The ends were cut back, 8 bases at V and 1 base at J, with 14 bases in the middle. The CDR3 loop reads CASAAFGGQETQYF. CDR3 in DNA: TGTGCCAGCGCAGCGTTCGGGGGCCAAGAGACCCAGTACTTC.

The chain has TRBV4-1 and TRBJ2-7; 7 positions match TRBD1. V lost 4 bases to trimming and J lost 7 bases; unmatched junction nucleotides: 10. Germline lookup yields CDR1 MGHRA and CDR2 YSYEKL. The CDR3 runs 14 residues. CDR3 region: CASSPLTGPGEQYF. CDR3 bases: TGCGCCAGCAGCCCTTTGACAGGGCCAGGGGAGCAGTACTTC.

The gene calls are TRBV5-1 and TRBJ2-3; TRBD2 agrees at 12 bases. In germline, CDR1 is SGHRS, CDR2 YFSETQ. This CDR3 has 15 amino acids. The V segment lost 7 bases and the J segment 4 bases; nucleotides outside the gene matches: 7. Here the CDR3 DNA reads TGCGCCAGCCAACTAGCGGGGGGCCTGGCAGATACGCAGTATTTT. Translating gives CASQLAGGLADTQYF.

The V gene is TRBV9, the J gene TRBJ2-5, with D tentatively TRBD1 (5 bases). Germline CDR1 is SGDLS and CDR2 is YYNGEE. This CDR3 is built from 18 residues. V was clipped by 0 bases and J by 1 base, with 19 bases between them. The CDR3 sequence: CASSVDPIGSGAQETQYF. The CDR3 nucleotides read TGTGCCAGCAGCGTAGACCCAATAGGAAGTGGGGCCCAAGAGACCCAGTACTTC.

This clonotype was counted between two and nine times. V and J are TRBV9 and TRBJ2-3; perhaps TRBD1 as D (8 bases). CDR1 is SGDLS and CDR2 is YYNGEE in the germline V gene. V was shortened by 4 bases and J by 6 bases, with 24 bases between the two germline ends. This CDR3 has 17 residues. The CDR3, as DNA: TGTGCCAGCAGCACGCAACAGGGGGGGGATATTGCGGATACGCAGTATTTT. Amino acid sequence: CASSTQQGGDIADTQYF.

The V and J genes are TRBV3-1 and TRBJ2-5, with D tentatively TRBD2 (7 bases). Germline values: CDR1 LGHDT, CDR2 YNNKEL (reference sequence). V lost 1 base and J lost 4, with 13 bases in between. The CDR3 runs 15 residues. CDR3 coding DNA: TGTGCCAGCAGCCAAGTGCGGGGGCCAAGAGAGACCCAGTACTTC. This gives the protein CASSQVRGPRETQYF.

The chain uses TRBV6-5 and TRBJ2-3; maybe TRBD1 (7 bases). The CDR3 has 17 amino acids. CDR1 MNHEY and CDR2 SVGAGI come from the germline V gene. Trimming cost V 4 bases and J 1 base, with 18 bases left between them. The CDR3 DNA reads as TGTGCCAGCAGTTCCCACGGAGGGCAGGGGGGCACAGATACGCAGTATTTT. Translated, it gives CASSSHGGQGGTDTQYF.

J is TRBJ2-7 and V is TRBV7-9; D perhaps matches TRBD2 (5 bases). The CDR3 runs 12 residues. Trimming cost V 1 base and J 5 bases, with 6 bases left between them. Germline CDR1 reads SEHNR; CDR2 reads FQNEAQ (reference sequence). CDR3 sequence reads: CASSLEADEQYF. DNA of the CDR3: TGTGCCAGCAGCTTAGAAGCGGACGAGCAGTACTTC.

Comments on this clonotype: As the CDR3 is not closed by the conserved phenylalanine or tryptophan, this likely results from a read error. The CDR3, as DNA: TGTGCCAGCAGTGGGTATGAGAACACTGAAGCTTTCTGT. Amino acid sequence: CASSGYENTEAFC. V and J are TRBV2 and TRBJ1-1; D is undetermined. Germline loops: CDR1 SNHLY, CDR2 FYNNEI. The CDR3 sequence is 13 residues long. V lost 4 bases to trimming and J lost 1 base, with 7 bases between them.

The CDR3 protein is CASSSKGASSYGYTF. Written as DNA, the CDR3 is TGTGCCAGCAGTTCAAAGGGGGCGTCGAGCTATGGCTACACCTTC. V and J are TRBV12-3 or TRBV12-4 and TRBJ1-2; 7 bases fit TRBD1. The CDR3 runs 15 residues. The trim removed 4 bases at V and 4 bases at J, leaving 9 bases unmatched.

The CDR3 nucleotides read TGCAGTGCTAGAGAAGGGCTAGCGGGGCTCAAGCACCAGTTCTTC. It yields the protein CSAREGLAGLKHQFF. The V gene is TRBV20-1, the J gene TRBJ2-1; TRBD2 matches at 9 bases. V shed 0 bases, J shed 13 bases, and the junction held 13 bases outside the gene matches. Germline CDR1 is DFQATT and CDR2 is SNEGSKA (reference sequence). This CDR3 has 15 amino acids.

This sequence joins TRBV2 and TRBJ2-3; 8 bases fit TRBD1. Germline-derived CDR1 and CDR2 are SNHLY and FYNNEI. The ends lost 6 bases at V and 3 bases at J; junction bases unmatched: 2. The CDR3 has 13 residues. CDR3 in DNA: TGTGCCAGCAGACAGGGGGAAACAGATACGCAGTATTTT. Translated: CASRQGETDTQYF.